These 10 T cell receptor beta chains were all obtained from the same sample, sequenced in a study of glioma-infiltrating T cells. Using RNA template, CDR3s of TCR alpha and beta were amplified with iRepertoire arm-PCR. In TCRdb, the multiplex PCR reads were re-called with MiXCR into one record per CDR3 protein. The profile covers around 100,000 distinct CDR3 sequences, with less than 30% appearing a single time and 40% to 45% taken by the ten largest. The material sequenced was glioma tissue, nonneoplastic brain tissue, or PBMCs (not recorded which). The receptors stem from a human donor with low-grade glioma or glioblastoma, undergoing nonglioma brain surgery, or in good health (not recorded which).

Notes on this clonotype: A much larger clone lies a single base off, so this may be a read error. The chain has TRBV6-1 and TRBJ1-2; D is uncertain. The ends were cut back, 7 bases at V and 4 bases at J, with 10 bases in the middle. Germline CDR1 and CDR2: MNHNS and SASEGT. The CDR3 covers 12 residues. CDR3 region: CASNGQRYGYTF. The CDR3 bases are TGTGCCAGCAACGGGCAGCGCTATGGCTACACCTTC.

Turning to this clonotype: A much larger clonotype is one base distant, so this may be a read error. This chain connects TRBV4-2 to TRBJ2-7; D could derive from TRBD1 or TRBD2 (5 bases each). Trimming cost V 0 bases and J 3 bases, with 15 bases left between them. Germline lookup yields CDR1 LGHNA and CDR2 YNFKEQ. This CDR3 spans 16 amino acids. The DNA of the CDR3 is TGTGCCAGCAGCCAAGATTGGGGGTTTGTCCTCTACGAGCAGTACTTC. Its protein is CASSQDWGFVLYEQYF.

As DNA, the CDR3 is TGTGCCAGTAGCCCGGGGGGTTCACGACAGGGGTCGTTTCAGCCCCAGCATTTT. The encoded protein is CASSPGGSRQGSFQPQHF. The rearrangement joins TRBV19 to TRBJ1-5; 8 positions match TRBD1. CDR3 size: 18 residues. The germline V gene has CDR1 LNHDA and CDR2 SQIVND (reference sequence). After removal of 6 bases from V and 6 bases from J, the junction contained 19 bases not matched to a gene.

This clonotype was seen once. A single base separates this from a much larger clone, so it may be a read error. The rearrangement uses TRBV5-8 and TRBJ2-5; 9 bases fit TRBD1. Germline loops: CDR1 SGHTS, CDR2 YDEGEE. J was trimmed by 5 bases and V by 2 bases; bases with no gene match: 13. This CDR3 comprises 17 residues. For the CDR3, the DNA is TGTGCCAGCAGCTTAACCGGGACAGGGCGCTCGGCGGAGACCCAGTACTTC. This sequence encodes CASSLTGTGRSAETQYF. Full variable domain (remainder filled in from reference TRBV5-8 and TRBJ2-5): EAGVTQSPTHLIKTRGQQATLRCSPISGHTSVYWYQQALGLGLQFLLWYDEGEERNRGNFPPRFSGRQFPNYSSELNVNALELEDSALYLCASSLTGTGRSAETQYFGPGTRLLVL.

Many counts were recorded for this clonotype. V and J are TRBV6-4 and TRBJ2-1; 9 bases align to TRBD1. The V gene end was trimmed by 6 bases and the J gene end by 9 bases; junction bases not matched to a gene: 6. From germline, CDR1 is MRHNA and CDR2 SNTAGT. The CDR3 length is 13 residues. DNA for the CDR3: TGTGCCAGCAGCGCCACAGGGGGCGGTGAGCAGTTCTTC. Residues: CASSATGGGEQFF.

Details on this clonotype: It may be a read error: a sequence one base away is much more abundant. This chain links TRBV20-1 with TRBJ2-5; D uncertain. CDR1 and CDR2 (germline): DFQATT, SNEGSKA (reference sequence). CDR3 size: 11 residues. The CDR3 sequence is CSARSQETLYF. The CDR3 DNA reads TGCAGTGCTAGGAGTCAAGAGACCCTGTACTTC.

This clonotype was counted at least ten times. The chain recombines TRBV27 with TRBJ2-7, with D possibly TRBD1 on 5 matching bases. The CDR3 covers 14 residues. From germline, CDR1 is MNHEY and CDR2 SMNVEV (reference sequence). Trimming pared 3 bases from V and 3 bases from J, leaving 12 bases between. This CDR3 reads CASSLRTQGYEQYF. The CDR3 DNA follows: TGTGCCAGCAGTTTGCGGACCCAGGGCTACGAGCAGTACTTC.

The chain uses TRBV7-9 and TRBJ1-5; weak D call: TRBD1 (5 bases). CDR1 SEHNR and CDR2 FQNEAQ come from the germline V gene (reference sequence). Deletions cut 2 bases from V and 7 bases from J, with 12 bases between. This CDR3 has 14 residues. CDR3 sequence (DNA): TGTGCCAGCAGCTTACATGTAGGGGTCCAGCCCCAGCATTTT. Amino acids: CASSLHVGVQPQHF.

This clonotype was observed a handful of times. J is TRBJ1-1 and V is TRBV19; no reliable D call. This CDR3 is 10 amino acids long. CDR1 is LNHDA, CDR2 SQIVND, per germline (reference sequence). Between the trimmed V and J ends, which lost 10 bases and 5 bases, there was a span of 8 bases. CDR3 loop: CATIKTEAFF. The CDR3 bases are TGTGCCACCATAAAGACTGAAGCTTTCTTT.

The sample holds many counts of this clonotype. CDR3 sequence reads: CASSEGTYYGYTF. In DNA form, the CDR3 reads TGTGCCAGCAGTGAAGGGACTTACTATGGCTACACCTTC. The chain employs TRBV2 and TRBJ1-2; D unresolved. From germline, CDR1 is SNHLY and CDR2 FYNNEI. The CDR3 spans 13 residues. Between the trimmed V and J ends, which lost 1 base and 3 bases, there was a span of 6 bases.